This TCR beta chain was captured by sequencing in a study of blood T cell repertoires in COVID-19. The overall study: Both acute and convalescent COVID-19 samples were obtained from the United States, Italy and Spain. PBMCs, B-cell-depleted T cells, or T cells were the source of the cDNA or gDNA that made up the material.

Study processing details: Reference gene primers were amplified, and this amplification served to estimate nucleated cell counts. TCRdb's copy holds only in-frame clones and misses some; the assay was immunoSEQ multiplex PCR. That table gives V, J and clone size, and the DNA gave D and trimming. The table lists about 120,000 clones, roughly 79% of them singletons. This clonotype originated in an older man with acute or convalescent COVID-19. Sequenced: peripheral blood.

For the CDR3, the DNA is TGTGCCAGCAGCCAAGATAGACTAGCGGCCTACGAGCAGTACTTC. Its protein is CASSQDRLAAYEQYF. The chain links TRBV4-2 to TRBJ2-7; 9 bases fit TRBD2. The trim removed 0 bases at V and 2 bases at J, leaving 2 bases unmatched. In germline, CDR1 is LGHNA, CDR2 YNFKEQ. The CDR3 loop spans 15 amino acids.